This T cell receptor beta chain was found in a study of graft-versus-host responses after intestinal transplantation. Study-level information: Recipients were given multivisceral, liver-intestinal, or isolated intestinal transplants. Every recipient had anti-thymocyte globulin induction and 2 to 4 years of tacrolimus plus steroids.

With regard to this clone: Its antigen is undetermined.

General study findings and limits: The authors found GvH clones in recipient marrow, some appearing first in ileum or blood. Peak circulating GvH clone levels were associated with early post-transplant HvG declines.

Only in-frame clones appear in the TCRdb table, and some are missing; sequencing was by immunoSEQ multiplex PCR. The sample consists of about 27,000 clones, about 95% of them appearing once. This CDR3 region has 13 residues. Germline V CDR1 and CDR2: MNHEY, SMNVEV (reference sequence). V was pared by 0 bases and J by 5 bases, with 5 bases between. The sequences come from PBMCs, collected 30 days after intestinal transplant. The sequence was obtained from a human patient who received an intestinal transplant, so some T cells may come from the graft donor. The rearrangement joins TRBV27 to TRBJ1-5; D remains ambiguous. CDR3: CASSLSEYQPQHF. For the CDR3, the DNA is TGTGCCAGCAGTTTATCGGAGTATCAGCCCCAGCATTTT.